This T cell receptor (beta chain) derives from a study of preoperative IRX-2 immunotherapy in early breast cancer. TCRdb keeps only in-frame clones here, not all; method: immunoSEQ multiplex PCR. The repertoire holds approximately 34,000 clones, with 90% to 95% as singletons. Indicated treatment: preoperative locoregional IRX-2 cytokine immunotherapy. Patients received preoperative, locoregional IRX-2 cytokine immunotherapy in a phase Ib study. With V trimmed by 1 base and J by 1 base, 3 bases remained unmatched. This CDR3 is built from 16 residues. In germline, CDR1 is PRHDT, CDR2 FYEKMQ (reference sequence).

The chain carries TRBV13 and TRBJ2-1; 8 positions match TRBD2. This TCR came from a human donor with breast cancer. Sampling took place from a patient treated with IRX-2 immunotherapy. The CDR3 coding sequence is TGTGCCAGCAGCTTAGTACAGCGGGAGTCCTACAATGAGCAGTTCTTC. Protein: CASSLVQRESYNEQFF.